A selection of T cell receptor beta chains follows, all from one sample in a study of technical replicates of blood from several donors. Here immunoSEQ multiplex PCR was the method, and the copy in TCRdb shows in-frame clones only, minus some. The sample includes fewer than 45,000 clones, 95% to 97% of them seen just once. The sequenced material came from T cells isolated from PBMCs. The receptors shown here come from a human donor in good health. CDR3s include the opening cysteine and the closing phenylalanine or tryptophan. A D gene is named only where the DNA matches it firmly. A clone size is listed for some rows: how often the clone was seen (once, few, many), or a class if it is expanded.

v_call	j_call	clone_size	d_call	cdr3_aa	cdr3_nt
TRBV19	TRBJ1-1	NA	NA	CASSITGYTEAFF	TGTGCCAGTAGTATTACAGGGTACACTGAAGCTTTCTTT
TRBV27	TRBJ2-7	NA	TRBD1	CASSSDRAISYEQYF	TGTGCCAGCAGTTCTGACAGGGCAATCTCCTACGAGCAGTACTTC
TRBV9	TRBJ2-1	NA	NA	CASSEGEGNHNEQFF	TGTGCCAGCAGCGAGGGGGAGGGGAACCACAATGAGCAGTTCTTC
TRBV12-2	TRBJ2-3	NA	NA	CASRLAGQPDAGLFDTQYF	TGTGCAAGTCGCTTAGCGGGACAGCCCGACGCGGGATTATTTGATACGCAGTATTTT
TRBV6-1	TRBJ2-3	NA	NA	CASSETPGGTDTQYF	TGTGCCAGCAGTGAAACTCCGGGGGGCACAGATACGCAGTATTTT
TRBV15	TRBJ2-2	NA	NA	CATSRMYTETGELFF	TGTGCCACCAGCAGAATGTATACGGAGACCGGGGAGCTGTTTTTT
TRBV5-1	TRBJ2-7	NA	TRBD1	CASSLGGLASSYEQYF	TGCGCCAGCAGTCTAGGGGGCCTCGCAAGCTCCTACGAGCAGTACTTC
TRBV27	TRBJ1-5	NA	NA	CASHVTGSNQPQHF	TGTGCCAGCCATGTTACAGGTAGCAATCAGCCCCAGCATTTT
TRBV7-3	TRBJ2-2	NA	NA	CASSQIANTGELFF	TGTGCCAGCAGCCAGATCGCGAACACCGGGGAGCTGTTTTTT
TRBV20-1	TRBJ2-1	NA	NA	CSARTSIEQFF	TGCAGTGCCCGTACTAGTATTGAGCAGTTCTTC
TRBV5-1	TRBJ2-1	NA	TRBD2	CASSLVAGGSNEQFF	TGCGCCAGCAGCTTGGTAGCGGGAGGAAGTAATGAGCAGTTCTTC
TRBV7-8	TRBJ2-7	NA	NA	CASSFFRGIFYEQYF	TGTGCCAGCAGCTTTTTCAGGGGCATTTTCTACGAGCAGTACTTC
TRBV19	TRBJ2-1	NA	NA	CASMRDRSYNEQFF	TGTGCCAGTATGCGGGACCGGAGCTACAATGAGCAGTTCTTC
TRBV5-6	TRBJ2-2	NA	TRBD2	CASSLGLAGGPYGELFF	TGTGCCAGCAGCTTGGGACTAGCGGGAGGACCATACGGGGAGCTGTTTTTT
TRBV11-2	TRBJ2-5	NA	TRBD1	CASSPGTGYETQYF	TGTGCCAGCAGCCCAGGGACAGGGTACGAGACCCAGTACTTC
TRBV5-1	TRBJ1-3	NA	NA	CASSLDNQNTIYF	TGCGCCAGCAGCTTAGACAATCAAAACACCATATATTTT
TRBV11-2	TRBJ2-7	NA	TRBD2	CASSLTSGSYEQYF	TGTGCCAGCAGCTTAACTAGCGGGAGCTACGAGCAGTACTTC
TRBV5-1	TRBJ2-5	NA	NA	CASSLVGQIRAETQYF	TGCGCCAGCAGCTTGGTAGGACAGATAAGGGCAGAGACCCAGTACTTC
TRBV9	TRBJ2-7	NA	NA	CASSVSPTYEQYF	TGTGCCAGCAGCGTATCCCCCACCTACGAGCAGTACTTC
TRBV28	TRBJ2-7	NA	TRBD2	CASSSTSGVYEQYF	TGTGCCAGCAGTTCCACTAGCGGTGTGTACGAGCAGTACTTC
TRBV5-1	TRBJ1-1	NA	NA	CASSKGDANTEAFF	TGCGCCAGCAGCAAAGGGGATGCGAACACTGAAGCTTTCTTT
TRBV30	TRBJ2-7	NA	NA	CAWSAGAYEQYF	TGTGCCTGGAGTGCGGGAGCCTACGAGCAGTACTTC
TRBV10-1	TRBJ1-5	once	TRBD1	CASSRDREGQPQHF	TGCGCCAGCAGCCGGGACAGGGAAGGTCAGCCCCAGCATTTT
TRBV28	TRBJ2-1	NA	NA	CAISTGDEQFF	TGTGCCATCAGCACCGGGGATGAGCAGTTCTTC
TRBV5-4	TRBJ2-7	NA	TRBD2	CASSRTRNYEQYF	TGTGCCAGCAGCCGGACTAGAAACTACGAGCAGTACTTC
TRBV5-4	TRBJ1-2	NA	TRBD1	CASSLAALTGYGYTF	TGTGCCAGCAGCTTGGCCGCATTGACAGGGTATGGCTACACCTTC
TRBV5-1	TRBJ1-2	NA	NA	CASSQRQVSGGYTF	TGCGCCAGCAGCCAAAGACAGGTCTCTGGTGGCTACACCTTC
TRBV30	TRBJ2-1	NA	NA	CAWTTTQGLSYNEQFF	TGTGCCTGGACTACTACCCAGGGGTTGTCCTACAATGAGCAGTTCTTC
TRBV27	TRBJ1-5	NA	TRBD1	CASRSQGHQPQHF	TGTGCCAGCAGATCACAGGGGCATCAGCCCCAGCATTTT
TRBV4-1	TRBJ2-7	NA	TRBD2	CASSQVGGLAFYEQYF	TGCGCCAGCAGCCAAGTTGGAGGACTAGCGTTCTACGAGCAGTACTTC
TRBV4-2	TRBJ1-4	NA	NA	CASSPPEGIEKLFF	TGTGCCAGCAGCCCTCCGGAGGGCATTGAAAAACTGTTTTTT
TRBV18	TRBJ1-1	NA	NA	CASSQAGDTEAFF	TGTGCCAGCTCACAGGCCGGGGACACTGAAGCTTTCTTT
TRBV30	TRBJ2-7	NA	NA	CAWSKYSGPYEQYF	TGTGCCTGGAGTAAATATAGCGGACCTTACGAGCAGTACTTC
TRBV28	TRBJ2-1	NA	NA	CASSLLARRVDEQFF	TGTGCCAGCAGTCTCCTGGCTAGACGGGTCGATGAGCAGTTCTTC
TRBV30	TRBJ2-1	NA	NA	CAWSVLAVYNEQFF	TGTGCCTGGAGTGTACTGGCGGTTTACAATGAGCAGTTCTTC
TRBV4-1	TRBJ2-7	NA	NA	CASSQERGGSTYEQYF	TGCGCCAGCAGCCAAGAACGAGGAGGGAGTACCTACGAGCAGTACTTC
TRBV7-9	TRBJ2-4	NA	TRBD1	CASRSLTGGQNIQYF	TGTGCCAGCAGGTCCCTGACAGGGGGCCAGAACATTCAGTACTTC
TRBV5-4	TRBJ2-7	NA	NA	CASSHRGYMEQYF	TGTGCCAGCAGCCATCGAGGCTATATGGAGCAGTACTTC
TRBV29-1	TRBJ2-7	NA	TRBD2	CSIWTSVRQYF	TGCAGCATTTGGACTAGCGTCCGGCAGTACTTC
TRBV28	TRBJ1-3	NA	NA	CASDSPRWVRGNTIYF	TGTGCCAGCGATAGCCCCCGGTGGGTCCGTGGAAACACCATATATTTT
TRBV5-4	TRBJ2-5	NA	TRBD2	CASSLQLAGARTQYF	TGTGCCAGCAGCTTACAACTAGCGGGAGCCCGGACCCAGTACTTC
TRBV4-1	TRBJ2-5	NA	NA	CASSHRRRGQETQYF	TGCGCCAGCAGCCACCGTAGGCGAGGACAAGAGACCCAGTACTTC
TRBV6-1	TRBJ2-4	NA	TRBD2	CASSRDYSIQYF	TGTGCCAGCAGTAGGGACTATTCCATTCAGTACTTC
TRBV19	TRBJ2-5	NA	NA	CASSSRLETQYF	TGTGCCAGTAGCTCCAGGTTAGAGACCCAGTACTTC
TRBV27	TRBJ2-1	NA	TRBD1	CASSLTGVYNEQFF	TGTGCCAGCAGTTTAACAGGGGTTTACAATGAGCAGTTCTTC
TRBV5-6	TRBJ2-1	NA	NA	CASSLGTRRANEQFF	TGTGCCAGCAGCCTTGGGACACGTCGGGCCAATGAGCAGTTCTTC